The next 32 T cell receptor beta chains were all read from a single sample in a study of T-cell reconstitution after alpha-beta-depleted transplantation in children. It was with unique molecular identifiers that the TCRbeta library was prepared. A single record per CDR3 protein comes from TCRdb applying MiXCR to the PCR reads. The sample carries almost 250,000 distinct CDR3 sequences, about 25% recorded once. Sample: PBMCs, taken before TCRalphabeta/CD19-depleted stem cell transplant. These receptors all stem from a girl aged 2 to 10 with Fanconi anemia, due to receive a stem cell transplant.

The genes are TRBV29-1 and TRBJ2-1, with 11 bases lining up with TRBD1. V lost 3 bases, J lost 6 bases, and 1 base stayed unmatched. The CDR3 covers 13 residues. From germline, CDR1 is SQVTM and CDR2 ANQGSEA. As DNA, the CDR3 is TGCAGCGTTGAGGACAGGGGGCGCAATGAGCAGTTCTTC. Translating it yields CSVEDRGRNEQFF.

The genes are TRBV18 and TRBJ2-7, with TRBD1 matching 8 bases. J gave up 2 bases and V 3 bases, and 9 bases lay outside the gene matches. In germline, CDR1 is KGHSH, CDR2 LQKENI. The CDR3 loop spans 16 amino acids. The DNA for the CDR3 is TGTGCCAGCTCACCCCTTCCGGGACAGGCAGCCTACGAGCAGTACTTC. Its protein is CASSPLPGQAAYEQYF.

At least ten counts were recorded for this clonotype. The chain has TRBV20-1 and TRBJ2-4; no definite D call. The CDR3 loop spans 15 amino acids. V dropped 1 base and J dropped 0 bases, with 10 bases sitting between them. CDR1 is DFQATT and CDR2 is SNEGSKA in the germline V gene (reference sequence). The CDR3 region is CSARVIGLAKNIQYF. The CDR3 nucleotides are TGCAGTGCTAGAGTGATAGGGCTAGCCAAAAACATTCAGTACTTC.

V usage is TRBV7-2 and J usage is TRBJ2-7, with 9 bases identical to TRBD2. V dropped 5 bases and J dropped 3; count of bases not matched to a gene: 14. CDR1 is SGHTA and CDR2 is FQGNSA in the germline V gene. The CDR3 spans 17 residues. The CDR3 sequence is CASSGQLAGVYYYEQYF. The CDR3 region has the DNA TGTGCCAGCAGCGGGCAGTTAGCGGGAGTATATTACTACGAGCAGTACTTC. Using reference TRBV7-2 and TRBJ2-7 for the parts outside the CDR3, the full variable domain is GAGVSQSPSNKVTEKGKDVELRCDPISGHTALYWYRQSLGQGLEFLIYFQGNSAPDKSGLPSDRFSAERTGGSVSTLTIQRTQQEDSAVYLCASSGQLAGVYYYEQYFGPGTRLTVT.

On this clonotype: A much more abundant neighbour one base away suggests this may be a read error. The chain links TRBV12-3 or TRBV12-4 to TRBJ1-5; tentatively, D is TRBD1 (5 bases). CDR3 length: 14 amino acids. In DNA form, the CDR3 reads TGTGCCATCAGTTTGGACGGGGCGAGTCAGCCCCAGCATTTT. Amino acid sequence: CAISLDGASQPQHF.

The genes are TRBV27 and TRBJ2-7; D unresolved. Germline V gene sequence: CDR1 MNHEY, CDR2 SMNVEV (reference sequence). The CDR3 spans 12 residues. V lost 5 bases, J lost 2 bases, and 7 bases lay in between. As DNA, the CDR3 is TGTGCCAGCAGTCACCCACCCTACGAGCAGTACTTC. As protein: CASSHPPYEQYF.

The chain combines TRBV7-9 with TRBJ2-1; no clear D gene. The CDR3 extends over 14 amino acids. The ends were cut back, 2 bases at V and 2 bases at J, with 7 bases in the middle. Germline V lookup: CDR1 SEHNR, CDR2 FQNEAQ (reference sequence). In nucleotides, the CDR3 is TGTGCCAGCAGCTTAAACGTACCCTACAATGAGCAGTTCTTC. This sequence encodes CASSLNVPYNEQFF. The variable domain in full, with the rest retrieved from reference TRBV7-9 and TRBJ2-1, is DTGVSQNPRHKITKRGQNVTFRCDPISEHNRLYWYRQTLGQGPEFLTYFQNEAQLEKSRLLSDRFSAERPKGSFSTLEIQRTEQGDSAMYLCASSLNVPYNEQFFGPGTRLTVL.

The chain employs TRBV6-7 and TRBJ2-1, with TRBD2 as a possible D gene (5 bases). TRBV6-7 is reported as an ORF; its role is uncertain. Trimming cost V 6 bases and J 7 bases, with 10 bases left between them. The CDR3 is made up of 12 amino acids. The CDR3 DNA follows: TGTGCCAGCAGACCAGTAGCGAATGAGCAGTTCTTC. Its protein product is CASRPVANEQFF.

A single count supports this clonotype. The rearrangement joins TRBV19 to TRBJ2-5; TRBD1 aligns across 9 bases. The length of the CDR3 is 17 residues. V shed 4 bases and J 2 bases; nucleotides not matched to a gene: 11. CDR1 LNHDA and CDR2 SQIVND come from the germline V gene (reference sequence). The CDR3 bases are TGTGCCAGTAGTACTCGGACAGGGGATACGCATCAAGAGACCCAGTACTTC. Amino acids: CASSTRTGDTHQETQYF.

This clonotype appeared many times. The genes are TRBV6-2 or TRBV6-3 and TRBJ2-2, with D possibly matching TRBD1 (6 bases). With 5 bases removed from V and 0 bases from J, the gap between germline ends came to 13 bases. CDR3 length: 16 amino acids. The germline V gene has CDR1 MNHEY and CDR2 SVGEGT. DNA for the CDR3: TGTGCCAGCAGTAATACAGGGCCCCCGAACACCGGGGAGCTGTTTTTT. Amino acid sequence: CASSNTGPPNTGELFF.

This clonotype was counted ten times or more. CDR3 sequence (DNA): TGTGCCAGCAGCAGCTCTAGCGGGGGGACCTACGAGCAGTACTTC. Its translation: CASSSSSGGTYEQYF. The chain links TRBV4-2 to TRBJ2-7; TRBD2 aligns across 11 bases. The CDR3 spans 15 residues. The germline V gene encodes CDR1 LGHNA and CDR2 YNFKEQ. V dropped 5 bases and J dropped 2; count of bases not matched to a gene: 5.

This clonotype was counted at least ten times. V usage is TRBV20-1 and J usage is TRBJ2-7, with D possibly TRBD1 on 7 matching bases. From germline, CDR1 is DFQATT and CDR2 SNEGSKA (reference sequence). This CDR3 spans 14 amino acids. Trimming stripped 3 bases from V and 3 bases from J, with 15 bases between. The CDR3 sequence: CSASRGTAYYEQYF. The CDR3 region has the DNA TGCAGTGCTAGCCGCGGGACAGCCTACTACGAGCAGTACTTC.

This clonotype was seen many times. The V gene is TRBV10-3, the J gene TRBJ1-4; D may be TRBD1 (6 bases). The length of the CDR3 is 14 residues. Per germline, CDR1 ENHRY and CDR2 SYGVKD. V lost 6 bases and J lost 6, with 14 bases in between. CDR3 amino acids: CAIRPAGADEKLFF. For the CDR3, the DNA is TGTGCCATCAGACCGGCAGGGGCGGATGAAAAACTGTTTTTT.

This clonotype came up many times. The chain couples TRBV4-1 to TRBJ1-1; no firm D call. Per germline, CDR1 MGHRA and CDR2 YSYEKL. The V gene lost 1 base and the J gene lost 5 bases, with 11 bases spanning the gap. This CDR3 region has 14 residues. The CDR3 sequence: CASSQVGRSTEAFF. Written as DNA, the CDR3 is TGCGCCAGCAGCCAAGTGGGGAGGAGTACTGAAGCTTTCTTT.

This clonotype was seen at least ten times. The CDR3 coding sequence is TGTGCCACCAGAGAGGAGACCCAGTACTTC. Translation gives CATREETQYF. V and J are TRBV10-3 and TRBJ2-5; no reliable D call. The germline V and J ends were trimmed by 10 bases and 5 bases, with 8 bases remaining between them. The CDR3 is 10 amino acids. Germline V lookup: CDR1 ENHRY, CDR2 SYGVKD.

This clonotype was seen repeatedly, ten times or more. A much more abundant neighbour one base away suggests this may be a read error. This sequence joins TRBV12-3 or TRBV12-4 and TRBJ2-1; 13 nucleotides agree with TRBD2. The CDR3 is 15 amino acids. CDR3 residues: CASSLGLAGVNEQFF. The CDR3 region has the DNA TGTGCCAGCAGCTTAGGACTAGCGGGGGTCAATGAGCAGTTCTTC.

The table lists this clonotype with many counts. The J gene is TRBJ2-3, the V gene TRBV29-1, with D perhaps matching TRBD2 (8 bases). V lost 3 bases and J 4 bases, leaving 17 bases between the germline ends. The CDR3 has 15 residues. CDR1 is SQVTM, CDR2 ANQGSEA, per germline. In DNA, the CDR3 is TGCAGCGTTGATTCGGGGGGGACAGCCTCAGATACGCAGTATTTT. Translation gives CSVDSGGTASDTQYF.

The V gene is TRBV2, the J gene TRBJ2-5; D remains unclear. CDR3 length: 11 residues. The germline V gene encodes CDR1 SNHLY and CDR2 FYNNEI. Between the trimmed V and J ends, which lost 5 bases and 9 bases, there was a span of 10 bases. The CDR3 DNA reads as TGTGCCAGCAGTTCAGTCGAGGCCCAGTACTTC. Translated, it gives CASSSVEAQYF.

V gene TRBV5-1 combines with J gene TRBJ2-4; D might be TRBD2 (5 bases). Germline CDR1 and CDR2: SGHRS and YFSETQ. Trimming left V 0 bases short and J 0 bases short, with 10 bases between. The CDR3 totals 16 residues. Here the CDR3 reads CASSLAAGVAKNIQYF. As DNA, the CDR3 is TGCGCCAGCAGCTTGGCTGCCGGGGTAGCCAAAAACATTCAGTACTTC. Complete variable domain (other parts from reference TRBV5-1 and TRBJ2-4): KAGVTQTPRYLIKTRGQQVTLSCSPISGHRSVSWYQQTPGQGLQFLFEYFSETQRNKGNFPGRFSGRQFSNSRSEMNVSTLELGDSALYLCASSLAAGVAKNIQYFGAGTRLSVL.

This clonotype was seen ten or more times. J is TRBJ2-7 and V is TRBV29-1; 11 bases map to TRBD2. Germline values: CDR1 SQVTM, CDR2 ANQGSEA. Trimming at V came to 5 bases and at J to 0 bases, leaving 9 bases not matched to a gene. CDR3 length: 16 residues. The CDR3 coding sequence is TGCAGCGTTCAGCGGACTAGCGGGCTTAGCTCCTACGAGCAGTACTTC. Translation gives CSVQRTSGLSSYEQYF.

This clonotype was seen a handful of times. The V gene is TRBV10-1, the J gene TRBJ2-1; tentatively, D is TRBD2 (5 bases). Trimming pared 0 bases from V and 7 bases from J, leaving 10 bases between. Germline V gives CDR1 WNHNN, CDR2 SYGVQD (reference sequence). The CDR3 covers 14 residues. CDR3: CASSESRWRNEQFF. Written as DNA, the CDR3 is TGCGCCAGCAGTGAGTCCCGGTGGAGGAATGAGCAGTTCTTC.

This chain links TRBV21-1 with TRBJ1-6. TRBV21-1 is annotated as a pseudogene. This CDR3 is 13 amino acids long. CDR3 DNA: TGTGCCAGCAGCAGGGCTAAAGATTCACCCCTCCACTTT. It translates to CASSRAKDSPLHF.

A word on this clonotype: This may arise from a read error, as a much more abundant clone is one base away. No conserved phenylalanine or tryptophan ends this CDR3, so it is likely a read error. The CDR3 is CSARFYEQYI. CDR3 sequence (DNA): TGCAGTGCTAGGTTCTACGAGCAGTACATC. J is TRBJ2-7 and V is TRBV20-1; D not resolved. CDR1 and CDR2 (germline): DFQATT, SNEGSKA (reference sequence). This CDR3 comprises 10 residues. With 3 bases removed from V and 3 bases from J, the gap between germline ends came to 3 bases.

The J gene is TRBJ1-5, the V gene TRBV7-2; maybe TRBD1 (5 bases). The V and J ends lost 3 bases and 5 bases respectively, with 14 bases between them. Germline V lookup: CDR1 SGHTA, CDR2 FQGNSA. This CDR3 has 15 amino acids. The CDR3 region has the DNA TGTGCCAGCAGCTTTCCTCAGGGTGTTGATCAGCCCCAGCATTTT. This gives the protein CASSFPQGVDQPQHF.

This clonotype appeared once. CDR3 sequence reads: CATSAMYNEQFF. Here the CDR3 DNA reads TGTGCCACCAGCGCGATGTACAATGAGCAGTTCTTC. The chain has TRBV24-1 and TRBJ2-1; D unresolved. The length of the CDR3 is 12 residues. Germline V gene data show CDR1 as KGHDR and CDR2 as SFDVKD. The ends were cut back, 7 bases at V and 4 bases at J, with 7 bases in the middle.

The CDR3 region has the DNA TGTGCCAGCAGCTTGGCGGGCTGGGAGCAGTACTTC. Protein sequence: CASSLAGWEQYF. The chain links TRBV7-9 to TRBJ2-7, with a weak D call TRBD2 (5 bases). Trimming pared 3 bases from V and 7 bases from J, leaving 10 bases between. The CDR3 is 12 residues long. The germline gives CDR1 SEHNR, CDR2 FQNEAQ (reference sequence). The full variable domain, with the rest looked up from reference TRBV7-9 and TRBJ2-7, is DTGVSQNPRHKITKRGQNVTFRCDPISEHNRLYWYRQTLGQGPEFLTYFQNEAQLEKSRLLSDRFSAERPKGSFSTLEIQRTEQGDSAMYLCASSLAGWEQYFGPGTRLTVT.

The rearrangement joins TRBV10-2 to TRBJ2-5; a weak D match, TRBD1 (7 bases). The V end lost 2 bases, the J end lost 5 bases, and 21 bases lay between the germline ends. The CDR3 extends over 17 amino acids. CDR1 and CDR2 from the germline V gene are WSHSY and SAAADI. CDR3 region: CASSEVPLMAGGETQYF. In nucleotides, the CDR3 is TGCGCCAGCAGTGAGGTCCCTCTGATGGCAGGGGGGGAGACCCAGTACTTC.

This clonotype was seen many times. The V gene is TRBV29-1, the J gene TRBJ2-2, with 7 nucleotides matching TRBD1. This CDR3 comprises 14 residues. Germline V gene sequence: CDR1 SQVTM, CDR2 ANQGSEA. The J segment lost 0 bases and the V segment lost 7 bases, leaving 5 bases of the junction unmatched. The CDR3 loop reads CSARGTANTGELFF. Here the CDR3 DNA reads TGCAGCGCTAGGGGGACAGCGAACACCGGGGAGCTGTTTTTT.

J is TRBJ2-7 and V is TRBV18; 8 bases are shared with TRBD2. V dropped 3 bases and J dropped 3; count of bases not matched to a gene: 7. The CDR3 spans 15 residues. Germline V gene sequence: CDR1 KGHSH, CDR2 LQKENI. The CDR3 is CASSPVTTSDYEQYF. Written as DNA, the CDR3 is TGTGCCAGCTCACCGGTTACGACTAGCGACTACGAGCAGTACTTC.

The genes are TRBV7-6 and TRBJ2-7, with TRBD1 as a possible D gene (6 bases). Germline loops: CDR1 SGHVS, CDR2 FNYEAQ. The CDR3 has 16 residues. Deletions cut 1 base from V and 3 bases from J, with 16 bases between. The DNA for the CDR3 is TGTGCCAGCAGCTTAGGGTTCGGGACACTATTCTACGAGCAGTACTTC. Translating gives CASSLGFGTLFYEQYF.

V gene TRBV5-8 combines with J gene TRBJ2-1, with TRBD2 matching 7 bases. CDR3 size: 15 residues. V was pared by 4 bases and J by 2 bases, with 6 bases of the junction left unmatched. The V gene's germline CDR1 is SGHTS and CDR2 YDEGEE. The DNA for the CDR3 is TGTGCCAGCAGCCAGCGGGAACGACCCTACAATGAGCAGTTCTTC. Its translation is CASSQRERPYNEQFF.

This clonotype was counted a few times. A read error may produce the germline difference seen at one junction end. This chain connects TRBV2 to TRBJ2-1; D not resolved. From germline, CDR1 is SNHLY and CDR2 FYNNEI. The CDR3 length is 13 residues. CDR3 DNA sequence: TGTGCCAGCAGTGAAGCCAGGTTGTTGATGTCACTCTTC. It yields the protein CASSEARLLMSLF.